Each of the 26 T cell receptor beta chains below was sequenced from the same sample in a study of cytomegalovirus exposure and HLA in healthy donors. A multiplex PCR was run with 60 Vbeta primers and 13 Jbeta primers. Measured with immunoSEQ multiplex PCR; TCRdb has only the in-frame clones, and not every one. Among roughly 170,000 clones listed, roughly 86% were seen once. Specimen: PBMCs. Source of these receptors: a girl under 18 in good health and CMV-seropositive.

The rearrangement uses TRBV9 and TRBJ1-1; TRBD1 agrees at 7 bases. The CDR3 loop spans 14 amino acids. The germline V gene has CDR1 SGDLS and CDR2 YYNGEE. V dropped 0 bases and J dropped 4; count of bases not matched to a gene: 3. CDR3: CASSVGQGRTEAFF. Here the CDR3 DNA reads TGTGCCAGCAGCGTAGGACAGGGTCGCACTGAAGCTTTCTTT.

This rearrangement joins TRBV6-1 to TRBJ2-2, with 12 bases matching TRBD2. CDR1 is MNHNS and CDR2 is SASEGT in the germline V gene. V was clipped by 2 bases and J by 5 bases; unmatched bases: 9. CDR3 size: 18 residues. CDR3 coding DNA: TGTGCCAGCAGTGAATCCCCGTCCCTAGCGGGGGGGACCGGGGAGCTGTTTTTT. It yields the protein CASSESPSLAGGTGELFF.

V and J are TRBV7-9 and TRBJ1-2; D may be TRBD1 (5 bases). Trimming shortened V by 8 bases and J by 0 bases, and 13 bases separated the two germline ends. The CDR3 has 14 residues. Germline V gene lookup returns CDR1 SEHNR and CDR2 FQNEAQ (reference sequence). CDR3 loop: CASRSGTSNYGYTF. The CDR3 DNA follows: TGTGCCAGCCGTTCCGGGACTTCTAACTATGGCTACACCTTC.

V is TRBV11-2 and J is TRBJ2-3; D perhaps matches TRBD1 (5 bases). This CDR3 region has 15 residues. V dropped 1 base and J dropped 0 bases, with 8 bases sitting between them. Germline V gene sequence: CDR1 SGHAT, CDR2 FQNNGV. CDR3 DNA sequence: TGTGCCAGCAGCTTAGGTCAGGGTAGCACAGATACGCAGTATTTT. Translating it yields CASSLGQGSTDTQYF.

V usage is TRBV2 and J usage is TRBJ1-1; 7 bases are a match to TRBD1. CDR3 size: 16 residues. Germline loops: CDR1 SNHLY, CDR2 FYNNEI. The trim removed 3 bases at V and 4 bases at J, leaving 11 bases unmatched. The CDR3 DNA reads as TGTGCCAGCAGTGAGGGCAGGGGGATGGAGGGCACTGAAGCTTTCTTT. Its protein product is CASSEGRGMEGTEAFF.

The rearrangement uses TRBV5-1 and TRBJ2-1; D may be TRBD2 (6 bases). Germline CDR1 SGHRS, CDR2 YFSETQ. Trimming removed 4 bases from V and 5 bases from J, with 19 bases in between. The CDR3 has 16 residues. The CDR3 DNA reads as TGCGCCAGCAGCCCGCCGGGACTGAGGTCCCACAATGAGCAGTTCTTC. This sequence encodes CASSPPGLRSHNEQFF.

The chain recombines TRBV7-9 with TRBJ2-1; 12 bases fit TRBD2. V was clipped by 5 bases and J by 2 bases; unmatched bases: 7. Germline CDR1 reads SEHNR; CDR2 reads FQNEAQ (reference sequence). The CDR3 extends over 17 amino acids. CDR3 residues: CASSPRLAGATYNEQFF. The DNA for the CDR3 is TGTGCCAGCAGCCCTCGACTAGCGGGGGCCACCTACAATGAGCAGTTCTTC. Combining the CDR3 with reference TRBV7-9 and TRBJ2-1 gives the whole variable domain DTGVSQNPRHKITKRGQNVTFRCDPISEHNRLYWYRQTLGQGPEFLTYFQNEAQLEKSRLLSDRFSAERPKGSFSTLEIQRTEQGDSAMYLCASSPRLAGATYNEQFFGPGTRLTVL.

The chain recombines TRBV7-6 with TRBJ2-6; D possibly corresponds to TRBD2 (6 bases). The CDR3 length is 18 residues. CDR1 and CDR2 from the germline V gene are SGHVS and FNYEAQ. V gave up 0 bases and J gave up 2 bases, with 14 bases separating them. This CDR3 reads CASSLAGGGFAGANVLTF. The CDR3 DNA follows: TGTGCCAGCAGCTTAGCCGGTGGAGGGTTTGCTGGGGCCAACGTCCTGACTTTC.

CDR3 sequence: CASSPTSGFSGANVLTF. The CDR3 DNA is TGTGCCAGCAGCCCGACTAGCGGGTTCTCTGGGGCCAACGTCCTGACTTTC. The V and J genes are TRBV2 and TRBJ2-6; the match to TRBD2 covers 10 bases. Germline V gene data show CDR1 as SNHLY and CDR2 as FYNNEI. The V segment lost 6 bases and the J segment 0 bases; nucleotides outside the gene matches: 5. The CDR3 has 17 residues.

This clone turned up a few times. This chain uses TRBV7-9 with TRBJ1-4; D is unclear. The germline V gene has CDR1 SEHNR and CDR2 FQNEAQ (reference sequence). Trimming shortened V by 5 bases and J by 11 bases, and 12 bases separated the two germline ends. The CDR3 contains 12 residues. The CDR3 here is CASSLEEEKLFF. Here the CDR3 DNA reads TGTGCCAGCAGCCTCGAGGAGGAGAAACTGTTTTTT.

The chain carries TRBV13 and TRBJ2-1; 15 bases are a match to TRBD2. Trimming removed 5 bases from V and 12 bases from J; junction bases left unmatched: 8. This CDR3 comprises 15 residues. Per the germline V gene, CDR1 is PRHDT and CDR2 is FYEKMQ (reference sequence). CDR3 DNA: TGTGCCAGCAGCCCGAGGACTAGCGGGGGGGCCGTGCAGTTCTTC. Its translation: CASSPRTSGGAVQFF.

V usage is TRBV28 and J usage is TRBJ1-4; the D gene is possibly TRBD1 (6 bases). This CDR3 region has 13 residues. The V and J ends lost 8 bases and 3 bases respectively, with 10 bases between them. Germline V gene sequence: CDR1 MDHEN, CDR2 SYDVKM. CDR3 sequence reads: CASEQGPNEKLFF. CDR3 coding DNA: TGTGCCAGCGAACAGGGACCTAATGAAAAACTGTTTTTT.

The J gene is TRBJ2-7, the V gene TRBV6-4; 14 bases are shared with TRBD2. This CDR3 has 14 amino acids. V lost 6 bases and J lost 7; bases outside the gene matches: 5. CDR1 is MRHNA and CDR2 is SNTAGT in the germline V gene. CDR3 amino acids: CASSPGTSGGEQYF. The CDR3 DNA reads as TGTGCCAGCAGCCCCGGGACTAGCGGGGGTGAGCAGTACTTC.

The chain joins TRBV5-1 to TRBJ2-6; 8 bases align to TRBD1. The germline CDR1 and CDR2 sequences are SGHRS and YFSETQ. This CDR3 comprises 16 residues. J gave up 2 bases and V 1 base, and 2 bases lay outside the gene matches. The CDR3 nucleotides are TGCGCCAGCAGCTTGCCAGGGGGCGCTGGGGCCAACGTCCTGACTTTC. This codes for CASSLPGGAGANVLTF.

The chain carries TRBV14 and TRBJ2-5; possible D gene TRBD1, 6 bases. The ends were cut back, 4 bases at V and 0 bases at J, with 9 bases in the middle. The CDR3 covers 14 residues. Germline loops: CDR1 SGHDN, CDR2 FVKESK. CDR3 sequence: CASSLGADQETQYF. The CDR3 DNA reads as TGTGCCAGCAGCCTGGGGGCGGACCAAGAGACCCAGTACTTC.

This clone was seen only a few times. V and J are TRBV9 and TRBJ1-2; D is ambiguous. Germline V lookup: CDR1 SGDLS, CDR2 YYNGEE. The V gene lost 4 bases and the J gene lost 0 bases, with 19 bases spanning the gap. The CDR3 runs to 17 residues. The CDR3 sequence is CASSLEGYTTANYGYTF. CDR3 nucleotides: TGTGCCAGCAGCTTAGAAGGCTACACTACCGCTAACTATGGCTACACCTTC. Full variable domain (rest looked up from reference TRBV9 and TRBJ1-2): DSGVTQTPKHLITATGQRVTLRCSPRSGDLSVYWYQQSLDQGLQFLIQYYNGEERAKGNILERFSAQQFPDLHSELNLSSLELGDSALYFCASSLEGYTTANYGYTFGSGTRLTVV.

The rearrangement links TRBV18 to TRBJ2-7; a weak D match, TRBD2 (7 bases). The CDR3 is made up of 12 amino acids. Germline CDR1 and CDR2: KGHSH and LQKENI. Trimming shortened V by 3 bases and J by 6 bases, and 9 bases separated the two germline ends. The CDR3 region is CASSPGGLEQYF. The CDR3 DNA reads TGTGCCAGCTCACCGGGGGGGCTCGAGCAGTACTTC.

The chain joins TRBV6-4 to TRBJ2-1; D may be TRBD2 (7 bases). There are 15 residues in the CDR3. Germline CDR1 is MRHNA and CDR2 is SNTAGT. The V end lost 4 bases, the J end lost 4 bases, and 14 bases lay between the germline ends. The CDR3 region has the DNA TGTGCCAGCAGTGCCATAAGGGGGGGTTACAATGAGCAGTTCTTC. Its protein is CASSAIRGGYNEQFF.

The chain uses TRBV12-5 and TRBJ2-5; no clear D. Germline lookup yields CDR1 LGHNT and CDR2 FRNRAP. V lost 6 bases, J lost 2 bases, and 22 bases lay in between. The CDR3 length is 17 residues. The CDR3 region is CASGPHLQVAYQETQYF. As DNA, the CDR3 is TGTGCTAGTGGCCCCCATCTCCAAGTGGCTTATCAAGAGACCCAGTACTTC. Full variable domain (rest looked up from reference TRBV12-5 and TRBJ2-5): DARVTQTPRHKVTEMGQEVTMRCQPILGHNTVFWYRQTMMQGLELLAYFRNRAPLDDSGMPKDRFSAEMPDATLATLKIQPSEPRDSAVYFCASGPHLQVAYQETQYFGPGTRLLVL.

This chain connects TRBV28 to TRBJ1-5; 9 bases map to TRBD1. This CDR3 is built from 15 residues. CDR1 is MDHEN and CDR2 is SYDVKM in the germline V gene. V trimming: 5 bases; J trimming: 4 bases; junction bases outside the gene matches: 6. The CDR3 DNA is TGTGCCAGCAGTCTCACAGGGACAGGGAATCAGCCCCAGCATTTT. Residues: CASSLTGTGNQPQHF.

This chain joins TRBV11-2 and TRBJ2-3, with 12 bases aligning to TRBD2. J gave up 5 bases and V 3 bases, and 3 bases lay outside the gene matches. The CDR3 runs 15 residues. The germline gives CDR1 SGHAT, CDR2 FQNNGV. CDR3 coding DNA: TGTGCCAGCAGCTTTACTAGCGGGGGGAAAGATACGCAGTATTTT. It translates to CASSFTSGGKDTQYF.

This clone was observed a single time. This rearrangement joins TRBV19 to TRBJ1-2; possibly TRBD1 for D (6 bases). CDR1 is LNHDA and CDR2 is SQIVND in the germline V gene (reference sequence). CDR3 size: 14 residues. Trimming pared 7 bases from V and 0 bases from J, leaving 12 bases between. CDR3 bases: TGTGCCAGTAACACCAGGACAGCTAACTATGGCTACACCTTC. Protein: CASNTRTANYGYTF.

The DNA for the CDR3 is TGTGCCAGTTGGACCCAGGGTACTGAAGCTTTCTTT. Protein product: CASWTQGTEAFF. This chain connects TRBV7-9 to TRBJ1-1, with D possibly being TRBD1 (5 bases). V lost 9 bases, J lost 5 bases, and 13 bases lay in between. The CDR3 length is 12 residues. CDR1 and CDR2 (germline): SEHNR, FQNEAQ (reference sequence). Supplemented by reference TRBV7-9 and TRBJ1-1, the full variable domain reads DTGVSQNPRHKITKRGQNVTFRCDPISEHNRLYWYRQTLGQGPEFLTYFQNEAQLEKSRLLSDRFSAERPKGSFSTLEIQRTEQGDSAMYLCASWTQGTEAFFGQGTRLTVV.

The chain has TRBV5-8 and TRBJ2-2, with 7 bases identical to TRBD2. This CDR3 comprises 16 residues. The J segment lost 1 base and the V segment lost 3 bases, leaving 6 bases of the junction unmatched. Germline V gives CDR1 SGHTS, CDR2 YDEGEE. CDR3 nucleotide sequence: TGTGCCAGCAGCTCCGGACGCGGGAGGAACACCGGGGAGCTGTTTTTT. Translated, it gives CASSSGRGRNTGELFF.

This chain uses TRBV9 with TRBJ2-4; TRBD2 agrees at 8 bases. From germline, CDR1 is SGDLS and CDR2 YYNGEE. The CDR3 is 17 amino acids. J gave up 10 bases and V 0 bases, and 15 bases lay outside the gene matches. The CDR3 nucleotides are TGTGCCAGCAGCGTAGTGGCGGGTAGCGGGGTCCATGGGATTCAGTACTTC. Its translation: CASSVVAGSGVHGIQYF.

This chain uses TRBV29-1 with TRBJ2-7, with D maybe TRBD1 (6 bases). This CDR3 region has 14 residues. The V end lost 4 bases, the J end lost 0 bases, and 13 bases lay between the germline ends. The germline CDR1 and CDR2 sequences are SQVTM and ANQGSEA. The CDR3 DNA is TGCAGCGTTGTTCCTAGAGGGGGCTCCTACGAGCAGTACTTC. Protein: CSVVPRGGSYEQYF.